These T cell receptor beta chains were read from a single sample in a study of blood T cell repertoires in COVID-19. Some clones are missing from TCRdb's copy, which holds only in-frame ones; the method was immunoSEQ multiplex PCR. The sample carries about 310,000 clones, roughly 86% recorded once. Sequenced sample: PBMCs or T cells enriched from blood (not recorded which). Receptors originate from a woman younger than 30 who had recovered from COVID-19. CDR3s include the opening cysteine and the closing phenylalanine or tryptophan.

v_call: TRBV5-1
j_call: TRBJ2-3
cdr3_aa: CASSFTGGLTDTQYF

v_call: TRBV27
j_call: TRBJ2-7
cdr3_aa: CASSLILAGGPYEQYF

v_call: TRBV20-1
j_call: TRBJ2-2
cdr3_aa: CSASTRTSGSPTGELFF

v_call: TRBV7-2
j_call: TRBJ1-1
cdr3_aa: CASSSGVVEQGSEAFF

v_call: TRBV7-3
j_call: TRBJ1-2
cdr3_aa: CASSRSGEGNYGYTF

v_call: TRBV7-3
j_call: TRBJ1-1
cdr3_aa: CASSLSRDTGEAFF

v_call: TRBV3-1/TRBV3-2
j_call: TRBJ2-4
cdr3_aa: CASSQGTSGVSNIQYF

v_call: TRBV12-3/TRBV12-4
j_call: TRBJ2-7
cdr3_aa: CASSPPGEHEQYF

v_call: TRBV10-3
j_call: TRBJ1-3
cdr3_aa: CAIRNTQGGSGNTIYF

v_call: TRBV11-2
j_call: TRBJ1-2
cdr3_aa: CASTPGGKGGYTF

v_call: TRBV5-1
j_call: TRBJ1-1
cdr3_aa: CASTEQTANTEAFF

v_call: TRBV11-2
j_call: TRBJ2-5
cdr3_aa: CASTSSGIGETQYF

v_call: TRBV5-6
j_call: TRBJ2-5
cdr3_aa: CASTAGGWSQETQYF

v_call: TRBV27
j_call: TRBJ1-1
cdr3_aa: CASFTPTHAMNTEAFF

v_call: TRBV6-2/TRBV6-3
j_call: TRBJ2-1
cdr3_aa: CASSYSSLEVEQFF

v_call: TRBV11-3
j_call: TRBJ2-2
cdr3_aa: CASSGRVAGELFF

v_call: TRBV10-1
j_call: TRBJ1-2
cdr3_aa: CASGETAINYGYTF

v_call: TRBV5-1
j_call: TRBJ1-4
cdr3_aa: CASRPGPTNEKLFF

v_call: TRBV6-1
j_call: TRBJ1-6
cdr3_aa: CASSEGASPLHF

v_call: TRBV6-2/TRBV6-3
j_call: TRBJ1-2
cdr3_aa: CASSYHVMRGATYGYTF

v_call: TRBV4-3
j_call: TRBJ2-6
cdr3_aa: CASSQDYSGGQTSGANVLTF

v_call: TRBV3-1/TRBV3-2
j_call: TRBJ2-2
cdr3_aa: CASSQEQGGGTGELFF